These 13 T cell receptor beta chains originate from one sample sequenced in a study of cytomegalovirus exposure and HLA in healthy donors. Use of 60 Vbeta and 13 Jbeta primers characterized the PCR. TCRdb's table, derived via immunoSEQ multiplex PCR, lists solely in-frame clones and lacks some. Here the sample table reports 130,000 or so clones. The sample consisted of PBMCs. Receptors were obtained from a woman between 35 and 50 years old in good health and CMV-seronegative.

The genes are TRBV2 and TRBJ2-7, with 9 bases that match TRBD1. J was trimmed by 5 bases and V by 6 bases; bases with no gene match: 11. The CDR3 covers 15 residues. In germline, CDR1 is SNHLY, CDR2 FYNNEI. CDR3 bases: TGTGCCAGCAGGCCCCCGGGACAGGGTACCCACGAGCAGTACTTC. Its translation: CASRPPGQGTHEQYF.

The chain carries TRBV7-3 and TRBJ2-2, with D possibly matching TRBD1 (6 bases). Germline CDR1 is SGHTA and CDR2 is FQGTGA. The CDR3 has 15 amino acids. V lost 4 bases and J 0 bases, leaving 9 bases between the germline ends. The CDR3 DNA is TGTGCCAGCAGCTCGGACAGATCGAACACCGGGGAGCTGTTTTTT. This codes for CASSSDRSNTGELFF.

J is TRBJ1-2 and V is TRBV21-1; TRBD1, as called in the table, went unchecked against the DNA. TRBV21-1 counts as a pseudogene. This CDR3 spans 15 amino acids. CDR3 in amino acids: CASSTRTGPNYGYTF. Here the CDR3 DNA reads TGTGCCAGCAGCACCCGGACAGGGCCCAACTATGGCTACACCTTC.

This sequence joins TRBV27 and TRBJ2-2; TRBD2 matches at 13 bases. Germline CDR1 is MNHEY and CDR2 is SMNVEV (reference sequence). V lost 5 bases and J lost 4; bases outside the gene matches: 1. This CDR3 spans 15 amino acids. The CDR3 DNA is TGTGCCAGCAGTCGACTAGCGGGGGGCACCGGGGAGCTGTTTTTT. Translation gives CASSRLAGGTGELFF.

The chain uses TRBV7-3 and TRBJ2-1, with D tentatively TRBD2 (5 bases). V was pared by 2 bases and J by 7 bases, with 6 bases between. The CDR3 is 12 residues long. CDR1 SGHTA and CDR2 FQGTGA come from the germline V gene. The CDR3 spells CASSLSGNEQFF. In nucleotides, the CDR3 is TGTGCCAGCAGCTTATCGGGAAATGAGCAGTTCTTC.

The V and J genes are TRBV6-1 and TRBJ1-2, with 7 positions matching TRBD1. There are 13 residues in the CDR3. The J segment lost 9 bases and the V segment lost 1 base, leaving 5 bases of the junction unmatched. Germline-derived CDR1 and CDR2 are MNHNS and SASEGT. CDR3 loop: CASSEDRGGSYTF. CDR3 DNA: TGTGCCAGCAGTGAAGACAGGGGCGGGAGCTACACCTTC.

The J gene is TRBJ2-2, the V gene TRBV6-1; D is unresolved. The CDR3 sequence is 15 residues long. With 2 bases removed from V and 0 bases from J, the gap between germline ends came to 7 bases. Germline loops: CDR1 MNHNS, CDR2 SASEGT. CDR3 DNA: TGTGCCAGCAGTGAATTGTTATCGAACACCGGGGAGCTGTTTTTT. This codes for CASSELLSNTGELFF.

This chain links TRBV5-4 with TRBJ1-2; TRBD1 matches at 9 bases. J gave up 3 bases and V 0 bases, and 6 bases lay outside the gene matches. Germline V lookup: CDR1 SGHNT, CDR2 YYREEE (reference sequence). The CDR3 totals 16 residues. CDR3 DNA sequence: TGTGCCAGCAGCTTGGGGGGGGGACAGGGCGACTATGGCTACACCTTC. Protein product: CASSLGGGQGDYGYTF.

The chain carries TRBV6-1 and TRBJ1-2; TRBD1 agrees at 10 bases. The germline gives CDR1 MNHNS, CDR2 SASEGT. V dropped 4 bases and J dropped 1; count of bases not matched to a gene: 3. CDR3 length: 15 amino acids. The CDR3 coding sequence is TGTGCCAGCAGTGCCGGACAGGGGGTTAACTATGGCTACACCTTC. Amino acids: CASSAGQGVNYGYTF.

The V call is TRBV19, the J call TRBJ2-3, with a tentative D call TRBD1 (5 bases). V lost 10 bases and J lost 0, with 14 bases in between. The CDR3 totals 14 residues. Germline CDR1 is LNHDA and CDR2 is SQIVND (reference sequence). The CDR3 reads CATRAQGSTDTQYF. CDR3 in DNA: TGTGCCACCAGGGCCCAGGGTAGCACAGATACGCAGTATTTT.

This chain uses TRBV6-1 with TRBJ2-5, with a possible D match to TRBD2 (5 bases). TRBJ2-7 explains the end of the DNA better; the J call may be wrong. The CDR3 extends over 15 amino acids. CDR1 is MNHNS and CDR2 is SASEGT in the germline V gene. CDR3 sequence: CASSENPGETYEQYF. For the CDR3, the DNA is TGTGCCAGCAGTGAAAATCCCGGGGAGACCTACGAGCAGTACTTC.

This chain uses TRBV6-6 with TRBJ2-2, with TRBD1 matching over 7 bases. The CDR3 runs 15 residues. CDR1 MNHNY and CDR2 SVGAGI come from the germline V gene (reference sequence). The V gene end was trimmed by 8 bases and the J gene end by 0 bases; junction bases not matched to a gene: 6. The CDR3 sequence is CASETTGANTGELFF. CDR3 nucleotides: TGTGCCAGCGAGACCACAGGGGCGAACACCGGGGAGCTGTTTTTT.

V and J are TRBV11-2 and TRBJ2-2, with D perhaps matching TRBD2 (6 bases). Trimming shortened V by 5 bases and J by 1 base, and 11 bases separated the two germline ends. The CDR3 has 15 residues. CDR1 is SGHAT, CDR2 FQNNGV, per germline. Here the CDR3 reads CASSPRGGNTGELFF. In DNA form, the CDR3 reads TGTGCCAGCAGCCCTCGGGGAGGGAACACCGGGGAGCTGTTTTTT.